This TCR beta chain was retrieved from a study of regulatory T cells in long-lasting Graves disease. Time point described: newly diagnosed GD, antithyroid drugs for less than 3 months. PBMC RNA was the source of the TCR library. Graves' disease diagnoses used American Thyroid Association guidelines. In Xi'an, China, an endocrinology department was the source of patients. The trim removed 3 bases at V and 6 bases at J, leaving 8 bases unmatched. The germline V gene has CDR1 SGHTA and CDR2 FQGTGA. The CDR3 totals 15 residues. HTBI primers from iRepertoire and Arm-PCR of CDR3 regions yielded the TCR beta libraries. Via MiXCR, TCRdb re-called the multiplex PCR reads, giving one row per CDR3 protein. Among more than 300,000 distinct CDR3 sequences listed, 15% to 20% were seen once. A note on this clonotype: Its antigen is not known.

General study findings and limits: Newly diagnosed Graves' patients had higher TCR diversity than persistent ones.

Another study also made use of these data, one on T cells in Graves' hyperthyroidism and ophthalmopathy.

The sequence derives from a woman under 30 with Graves disease. Sequencing used peripheral blood mononuclear cells (PBMCs), obtained at new diagnosis, from a patient treated with antithyroid drugs. The J gene is TRBJ2-3, the V gene TRBV7-3, with TRBD2 identical over 8 bases. As DNA, the CDR3 is TGTGCCAGCAGCTTTAGCGGGGTCGGCATGGATACGCAGTATTTT. It codes for CASSFSGVGMDTQYF.